This T cell receptor beta chain was recorded in a study of blood T cell repertoires in COVID-19. Study information: Donors in the United States, Italy and Spain gave samples during acute or convalescent COVID-19. PBMCs, B-cell-depleted T cells, or T cells provided the cDNA or gDNA that made up the material.

Per the original methods: Scientists estimated how many nucleated cells there were by amplifying reference gene primers. The data were produced by immunoSEQ multiplex PCR, yet TCRdb's version contains in-frame clones alone and is incomplete. V and J calls and clone size are those listed in that table; D and trimming were worked out from the DNA. Here the sample spans about 190,000 clones, 80% to 85% being singletons. The clonotype comes from a human donor in a cohort sampled during active COVID-19. What was sequenced was peripheral blood.

The CDR3 region has the DNA TGTGCCAGCAGCTTGGGGTCAGAAATCGGGGACGAGCAGTACGTC. Protein product: CASSLGSEIGDEQYV. The chain uses TRBV5-4 and TRBJ2-7, with D perhaps TRBD2 (5 bases). The CDR3 sequence is 15 residues long. The germline CDR1 and CDR2 sequences are SGHNT and YYREEE (reference sequence). V was cut by 0 bases and J by 5 bases, with 15 bases left in between.